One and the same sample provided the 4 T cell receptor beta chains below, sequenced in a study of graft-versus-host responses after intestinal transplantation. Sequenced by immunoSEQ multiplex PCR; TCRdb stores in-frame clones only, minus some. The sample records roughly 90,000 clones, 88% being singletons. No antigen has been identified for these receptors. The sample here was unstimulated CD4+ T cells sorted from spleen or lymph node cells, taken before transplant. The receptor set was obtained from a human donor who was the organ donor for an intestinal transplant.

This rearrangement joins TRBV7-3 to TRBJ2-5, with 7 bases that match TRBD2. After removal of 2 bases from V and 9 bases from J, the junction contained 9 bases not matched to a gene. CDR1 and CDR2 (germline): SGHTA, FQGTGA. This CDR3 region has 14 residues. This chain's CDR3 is CASSLAGDLSPQYF. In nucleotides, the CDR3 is TGTGCCAGCAGCTTAGCGGGAGACCTCTCGCCCCAGTACTTC.

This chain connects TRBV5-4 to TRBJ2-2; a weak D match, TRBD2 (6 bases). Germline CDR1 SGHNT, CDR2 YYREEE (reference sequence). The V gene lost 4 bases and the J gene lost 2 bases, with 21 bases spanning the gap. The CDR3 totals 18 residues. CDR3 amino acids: CASSRPVGGRHNTGELFF. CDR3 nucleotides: TGTGCCAGCAGCCGGCCAGTGGGAGGAAGACATAACACCGGGGAGCTGTTTTTT.

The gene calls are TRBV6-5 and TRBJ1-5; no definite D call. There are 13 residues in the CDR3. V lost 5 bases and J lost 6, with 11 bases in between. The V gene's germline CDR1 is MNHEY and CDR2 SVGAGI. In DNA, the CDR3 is TGTGCCAGCAGTGATCCGGGTCTTCAGCCCCAGCATTTT. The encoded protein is CASSDPGLQPQHF.

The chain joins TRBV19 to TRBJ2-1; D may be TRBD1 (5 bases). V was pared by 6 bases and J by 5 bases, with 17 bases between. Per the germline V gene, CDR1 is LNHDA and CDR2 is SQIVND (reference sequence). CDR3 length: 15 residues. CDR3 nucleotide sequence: TGTGCCAGTAGGGACGGACACTCAGCCCACAATGAGCAGTTCTTC. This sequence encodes CASRDGHSAHNEQFF.